This TCR beta chain was recorded in a study of technical replicates of blood from a few donors. Unmatched junction bases numbered 6, after V lost 5 bases and J lost 2 bases. The CDR3 extends over 15 amino acids. The germline gives CDR1 MDHEN, CDR2 SYDVKM. Assay used: immunoSEQ multiplex PCR; TCRdb lists only in-frame clones, some missing. The sample records approximately 82,000 clones, about 91% being singletons. Sequenced: T cells isolated from PBMCs. The TCR sequence derives from a human donor in good health. Some clones in this sample may be carry-over from other donors' samples. The chain employs TRBV28 and TRBJ2-7; 10 nucleotides agree with TRBD1. The CDR3 region is CASSPRTGGPYEQYF. The CDR3 coding sequence is TGTGCCAGCAGTCCGCGGACAGGGGGACCCTACGAGCAGTACTTC.